This T cell receptor (beta chain) originates from a study of post-analysis software for immune sequencing data. Notes on the study in general: TRBV5-6, TRBV5-1 and TRBV20-1 belonged to a set of roughly five TRBV segments that were more frequent in patients than controls. Significantly decreased normalized Chao1 diversity was recorded for multiple sclerosis patients relative to controls.

This clonotype was seen a few times. Its antigen is not identified. The CDR3 is made up of 16 amino acids. Germline V lookup: CDR1 SQVTM, CDR2 ANQGSEA. V gave up 7 bases and J gave up 4 bases; unmatched junction bases: 14. Sequencing libraries made from TCR beta cDNA carried unique molecular identifiers. MiXCR, applied by TCRdb to the PCR reads, yields one record per CDR3 protein. The sample lists about 570,000 distinct CDR3 sequences, roughly 34% occurring once. Sequences were obtained from blood. V usage is TRBV29-1 and J usage is TRBJ2-3; 10 bases are a match to TRBD2. This receptor was identified in a girl aged 2 to 17 with multiple sclerosis. DNA of the CDR3: TGCAGCGCCGCCCACCAGCGGGGGGGAGGTTCAGATACGCAGTATTTT. Residues: CSAAHQRGGGSDTQYF.